The following is a TCR beta chain sequence with its context. Its antigen is unidentified. The data derive from a study of T cell repertoires in cytomegalovirus infection. The study, taken as a whole, reports: Dominating the ex vivo response were TCR beta clonotypes that were CMV-specific and HLA-C-restricted. Cumulative frequency of public TCR beta families picked out carriers of CMV plus the relevant HLA.

V gave up 2 bases and J gave up 0 bases; unmatched junction bases: 2. This CDR3 region has 15 residues. The germline V gene has CDR1 SGHVS and CDR2 FQNEAQ. TCRdb re-derived calls from the reads in MiXCR, one entry per CDR3 protein. In the table there are 640,000 or so distinct CDR3 sequences, roughly 30% of which are singletons. The J gene is TRBJ2-3, the V gene TRBV7-8, with TRBD2 matching 7 bases. The material was cultured PBMCs, obtained from culture after CMV antigen stimulation. The clonotype originates from a human donor in good health (CMV status not recorded). Some clones in this sample may be carry-over from other donors' samples. The CDR3 loop reads CASSLSGESTDTQYF. The CDR3 nucleotides read TGTGCCAGCAGCTTAAGCGGGGAGAGCACAGATACGCAGTATTTT.